This T cell receptor beta chain came from a study of T cells after yellow fever vaccination (dated by TCRdb to the late 2010s). As for the study more broadly: The SMART-Seq v4 Ultra Low Input RNA kit was used to prepare libraries from fractions with low cell numbers. Bulk TCR alpha and beta repertoires were sequenced longitudinally to track T-cell clones before and after primary and booster YFV17D yellow fever vaccination. Two healthy male donors made up the cohort, one aged 18 to 29 years and the other aged 30 to 39 years. Blood was collected at multiple timepoints before and after primary and secondary immunization, and bulk PBMC replicates and cell subsets were isolated.

TCR cDNA was synthesized by 5'RACE template switching, through which a universal primer site and unique molecular identifiers were introduced. Priming for cDNA synthesis came from both the TCR alpha and TCR beta constant segments. Library amplification used two PCR steps, and the second PCR step added sample barcodes and sequencing adapters. Sequencing of libraries was done on Illumina HiSeq 2500 (2x100 bp) or NovaSeq (2x150 bp). From the authors' description of their analysis: Demultiplexing of reads and collapsing into UMI consensus sequences were performed with MIGEC, and V(D)J alignment was carried out with MiXCR. Vaccine-responding clonotypes were identified with edgeR using replicate PBMC samples, with FDR below 0.01 and a log2 fold change above 5 up to day 15 being required. Each bulk clonotype was labeled CD4 or CD8 based on which sequenced repertoire, CD4 or CD8, contained the clonotype at higher abundance. TCRdb trimmed the raw reads at Q25, called clones with MiXCR and kept productive beta chains. Each entry merges the rows of one CDR3 protein and shows their most common DNA and genes. The V and J calls were determined by TCRdb, not by the authors. This sample has about 340,000 distinct CDR3 sequences in its table, and 8.5% to 10% of those were observed once. Together, the top ten hold about a sixth of the sample.

As concerns this clonotype: Its antigen is not yet known. One base away there is no much larger clone; base qualities are not given.

The treatment or condition label, read with the paper, signifies: live attenuated yellow fever vaccine strain. At each blood-draw timepoint, two biological replicates of bulk PBMCs were obtained. PBMCs were isolated from peripheral blood using a standard Ficoll-Paque protocol. RNA was extracted with TriZol from bulk PBMCs, CD4 and CD8 fractions, and dextramer-positive and dextramer-negative fractions. CDR1 and CDR2 (SGHAT, FQNNGV) derive from the germline V gene. Trimming at the junction amounts to 4 bases on V and 4 bases on J, and the germline ends lie 13 bases apart. The CDR3 sequence holds 14 residues, the cysteine and phenylalanine included. Only the CDR3 DNA is retained, 42 bases long and in frame from the first base. Paper-wide results and their limitations: The secondary T-cell response was found to be weaker but faster than the primary response, with a peak reached on day 5 rather than on day 15. Because abundant contaminating clonotypes from the bulk population could be contained in FACS-sorted repertoires, computational filtering was required. A small share of clonotypes was detected in both CD4 and CD8 compartments, with the overlap likely arising from convergent recombination. Because the study included only a couple of donors, the extent to which the findings can be generalized is limited. After the booster, most of the clones that had expanded following primary vaccination were detected again (almost 98% of CD4 and 80% to 90% of CD8), which suggests that memory was broadly maintained.

The V and J genes are TRBV11-2 and TRBJ1-2; TRBD1 is a weak D gene call, 6 bases matching. Sample: PBMCs, taken on the day of the first yellow fever vaccination. This clonotype was sampled from a man younger than 35 who received the YFV17D yellow fever vaccine. CDR3 protein: CASSSLQGAYGYTF. The sequenced DNA is TGTGCCAGCAGCTCACTACAGGGTGCCTATGGCTACACCTTC.